Here is one T cell receptor beta chain with its context. What it binds is not known. This sample stems from a study of cytomegalovirus exposure and HLA in healthy donors. This CDR3 is built from 14 residues. From germline, CDR1 is MNHEY and CDR2 SVGAGI. Trimming pared 0 bases from V and 7 bases from J, leaving 12 bases between. 60 Vbeta and 13 Jbeta primers were used in PCR. Measured with immunoSEQ multiplex PCR; TCRdb has only the in-frame clones, and not every one. Among around 150,000 clones listed, 82% were seen once. Study results and caveats: The study assumed roughly uniform donor sequencing depth for presence/absence analyses.

The chain has TRBV6-5 and TRBJ1-1; D is perhaps TRBD1 (6 bases). The origin of this receptor is a man aged 25 to 40 in good health and CMV-seropositive. The sample comprised PBMCs. The DNA of the CDR3 is TGTGCCAGCAGTTACTCGGCAGGGGAAATTGAAGCTTTCTTT. Translated: CASSYSAGEIEAFF.